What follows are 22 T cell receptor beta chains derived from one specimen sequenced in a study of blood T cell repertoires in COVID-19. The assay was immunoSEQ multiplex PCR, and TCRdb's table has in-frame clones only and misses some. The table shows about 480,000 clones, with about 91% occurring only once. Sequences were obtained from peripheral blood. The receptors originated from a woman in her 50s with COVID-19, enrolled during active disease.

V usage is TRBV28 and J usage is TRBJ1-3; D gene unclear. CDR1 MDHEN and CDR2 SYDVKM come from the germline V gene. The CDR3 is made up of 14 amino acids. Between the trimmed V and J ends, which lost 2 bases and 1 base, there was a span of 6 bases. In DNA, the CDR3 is TGTGCCAGCAGTTTAACGGTATCTGGAAACACCATATATTTT. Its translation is CASSLTVSGNTIYF.

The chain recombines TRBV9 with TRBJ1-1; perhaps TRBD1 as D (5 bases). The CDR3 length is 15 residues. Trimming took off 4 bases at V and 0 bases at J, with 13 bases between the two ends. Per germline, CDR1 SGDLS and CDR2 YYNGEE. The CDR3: CASSQRGTLNTEAFF. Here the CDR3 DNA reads TGTGCCAGCAGCCAAAGGGGCACCTTGAACACTGAAGCTTTCTTT.

CDR3 in DNA: TGCGCCAGCAGTGAGTCGATGTACAGGTGGGGAATCACGAGGGGCTACACCTTC. Encoded protein: CASSESMYRWGITRGYTF. The chain joins TRBV10-2 to TRBJ1-2, with D perhaps TRBD1 (5 bases). CDR3 length: 18 amino acids. Trimming took off 0 bases at V and 8 bases at J, with 25 bases between the two ends. Germline V gene data show CDR1 as WSHSY and CDR2 as SAAADI.

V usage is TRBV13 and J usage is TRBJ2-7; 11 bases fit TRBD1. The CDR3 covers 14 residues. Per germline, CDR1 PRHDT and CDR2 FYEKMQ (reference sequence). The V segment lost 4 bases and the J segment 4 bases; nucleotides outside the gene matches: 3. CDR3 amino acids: CASSYRDRGYEQYF. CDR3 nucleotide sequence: TGTGCCAGCAGCTACCGGGACAGGGGGTACGAGCAGTACTTC.

The CDR3 DNA reads TGTGCCAGCAGCTTAGCCTCCGGGACTGGGCAGTATTTT. Encoded protein: CASSLASGTGQYF. The chain is built from TRBV13 and TRBJ2-3; perhaps TRBD2 as D (6 bases). Per the germline V gene, CDR1 is PRHDT and CDR2 is FYEKMQ (reference sequence). V lost 1 base to trimming and J lost 11 bases, with 13 bases between them. The CDR3 extends over 13 amino acids.

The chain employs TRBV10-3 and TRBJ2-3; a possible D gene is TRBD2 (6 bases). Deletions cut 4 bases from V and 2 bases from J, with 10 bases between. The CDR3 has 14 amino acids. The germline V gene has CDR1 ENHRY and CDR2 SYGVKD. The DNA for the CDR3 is TGTGCCATCAGTGGTGGGACTTACACAGATACGCAGTATTTT. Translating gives CAISGGTYTDTQYF.

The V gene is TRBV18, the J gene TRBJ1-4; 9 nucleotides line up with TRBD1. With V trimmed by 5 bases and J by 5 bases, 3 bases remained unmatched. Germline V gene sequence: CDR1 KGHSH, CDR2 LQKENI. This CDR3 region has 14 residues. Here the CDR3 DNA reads TGTGCCAGCTCAATCGGACAGGGGAATGAAAAACTGTTTTTT. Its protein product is CASSIGQGNEKLFF.

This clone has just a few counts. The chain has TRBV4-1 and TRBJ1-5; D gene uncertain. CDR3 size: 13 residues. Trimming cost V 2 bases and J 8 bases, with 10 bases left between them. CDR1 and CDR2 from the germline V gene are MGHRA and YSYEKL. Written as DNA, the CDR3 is TGCGCCAGCAGCCAAATCAGGTCGGAGCCCCAGCATTTT. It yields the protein CASSQIRSEPQHF.

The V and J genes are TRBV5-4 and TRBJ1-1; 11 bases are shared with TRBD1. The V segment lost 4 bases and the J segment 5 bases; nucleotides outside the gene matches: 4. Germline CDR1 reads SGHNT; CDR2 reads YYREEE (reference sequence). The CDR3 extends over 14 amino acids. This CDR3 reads CASSGGTGGTEAFF. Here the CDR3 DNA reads TGTGCCAGCAGCGGGGGGACAGGGGGAACTGAAGCTTTCTTT.

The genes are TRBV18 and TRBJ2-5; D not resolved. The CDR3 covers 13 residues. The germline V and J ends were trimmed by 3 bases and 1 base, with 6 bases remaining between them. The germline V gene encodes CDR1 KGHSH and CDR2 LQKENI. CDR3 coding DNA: TGTGCCAGCTCACCGAGTAGCCAAGAGACCCAGTACTTC. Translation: CASSPSSQETQYF.

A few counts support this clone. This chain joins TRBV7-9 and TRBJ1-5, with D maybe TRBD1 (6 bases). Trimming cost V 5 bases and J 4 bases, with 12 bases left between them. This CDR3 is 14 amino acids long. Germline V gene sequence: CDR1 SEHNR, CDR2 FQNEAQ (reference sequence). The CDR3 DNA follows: TGTGCCAGCAGCCCGTGGACAGCTAATCAGCCCCAGCATTTT. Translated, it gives CASSPWTANQPQHF. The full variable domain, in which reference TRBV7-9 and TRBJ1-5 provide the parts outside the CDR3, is DTGVSQNPRHKITKRGQNVTFRCDPISEHNRLYWYRQTLGQGPEFLTYFQNEAQLEKSRLLSDRFSAERPKGSFSTLEIQRTEQGDSAMYLCASSPWTANQPQHFGDGTRLSIL.

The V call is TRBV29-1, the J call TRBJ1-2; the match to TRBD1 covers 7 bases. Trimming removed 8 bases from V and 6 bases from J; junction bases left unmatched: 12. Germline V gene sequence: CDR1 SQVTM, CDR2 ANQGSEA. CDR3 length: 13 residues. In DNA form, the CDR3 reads TGCAGCATCCTGCGACAGGGCGGGGATGGCTACACCTTC. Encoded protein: CSILRQGGDGYTF.

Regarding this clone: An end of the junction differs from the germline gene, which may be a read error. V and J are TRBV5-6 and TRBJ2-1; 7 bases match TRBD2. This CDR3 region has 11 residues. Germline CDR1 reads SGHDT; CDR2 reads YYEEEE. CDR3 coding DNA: TGTGCCAGCAGCTTCGGGACTACGAGGATCTTC. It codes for CASSFGTTRIF.

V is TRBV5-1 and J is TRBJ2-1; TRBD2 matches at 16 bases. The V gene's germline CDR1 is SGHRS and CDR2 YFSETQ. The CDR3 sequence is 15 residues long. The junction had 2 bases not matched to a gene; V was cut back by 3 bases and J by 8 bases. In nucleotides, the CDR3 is TGCGCCAGCAGCTCCGGGACTAGCGGGGGGGATGAGCAGTTCTTC. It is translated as CASSSGTSGGDEQFF.

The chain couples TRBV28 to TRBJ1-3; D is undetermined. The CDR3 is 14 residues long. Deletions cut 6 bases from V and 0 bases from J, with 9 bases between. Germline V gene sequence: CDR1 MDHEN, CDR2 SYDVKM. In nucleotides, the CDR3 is TGTGCCAGCAGCCCCGGAGGCTCTGGAAACACCATATATTTT. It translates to CASSPGGSGNTIYF.

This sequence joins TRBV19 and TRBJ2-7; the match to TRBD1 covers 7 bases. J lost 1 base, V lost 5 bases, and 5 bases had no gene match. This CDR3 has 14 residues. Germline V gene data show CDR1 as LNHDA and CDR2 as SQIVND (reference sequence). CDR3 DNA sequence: TGTGCCAGTAGTGCCGGACAGGTTTCCTACGAGCAGTACTTC. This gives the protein CASSAGQVSYEQYF.

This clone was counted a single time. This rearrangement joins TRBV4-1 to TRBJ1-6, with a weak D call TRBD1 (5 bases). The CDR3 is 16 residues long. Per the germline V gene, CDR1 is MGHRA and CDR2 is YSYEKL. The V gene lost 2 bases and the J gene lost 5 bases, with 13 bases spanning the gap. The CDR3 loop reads CASSQQTDTNNSPLHF. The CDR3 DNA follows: TGCGCCAGCAGCCAACAGACGGACACAAATAATTCACCCCTCCACTTT.

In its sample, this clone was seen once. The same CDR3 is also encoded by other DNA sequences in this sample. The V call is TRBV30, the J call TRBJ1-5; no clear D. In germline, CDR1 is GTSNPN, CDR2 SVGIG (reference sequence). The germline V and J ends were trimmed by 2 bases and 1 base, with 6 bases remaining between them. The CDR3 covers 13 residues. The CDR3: CAWSSGSNQPQHF. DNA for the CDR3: TGTGCCTGGAGTTCGGGGAGCAATCAGCCCCAGCATTTT. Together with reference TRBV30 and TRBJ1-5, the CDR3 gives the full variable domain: SQTIHQWPATLVQPVGSPLSLECTVEGTSNPNLYWYRQAAGRGLQLLFYSVGIGQISSEVPQNLSASRPQDRQFILSSKKLLLSDSGFYLCAWSSGSNQPQHFGDGTRLSIL.

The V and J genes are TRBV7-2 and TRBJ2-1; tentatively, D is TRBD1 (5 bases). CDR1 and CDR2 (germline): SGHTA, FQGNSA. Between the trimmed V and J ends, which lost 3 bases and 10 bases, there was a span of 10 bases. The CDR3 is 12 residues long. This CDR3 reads CASSLNRYEQFF. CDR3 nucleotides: TGTGCCAGCAGCTTGAACAGGTACGAGCAGTTCTTC. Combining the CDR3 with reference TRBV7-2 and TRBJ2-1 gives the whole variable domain GAGVSQSPSNKVTEKGKDVELRCDPISGHTALYWYRQSLGQGLEFLIYFQGNSAPDKSGLPSDRFSAERTGGSVSTLTIQRTQQEDSAVYLCASSLNRYEQFFGPGTRLTVL.

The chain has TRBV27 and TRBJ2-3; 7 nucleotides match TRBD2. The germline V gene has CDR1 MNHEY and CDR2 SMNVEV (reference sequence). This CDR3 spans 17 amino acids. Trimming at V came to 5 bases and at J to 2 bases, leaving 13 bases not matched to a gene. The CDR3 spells CASSKLTGTTPTDTQYF. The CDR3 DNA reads TGTGCCAGCAGTAAACTTACCGGGACTACGCCCACAGATACGCAGTATTTT.

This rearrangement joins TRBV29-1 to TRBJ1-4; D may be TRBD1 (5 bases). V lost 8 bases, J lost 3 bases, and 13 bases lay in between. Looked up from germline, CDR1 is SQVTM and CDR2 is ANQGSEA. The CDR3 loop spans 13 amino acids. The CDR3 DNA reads TGCAGCACCCGACAGCTGCCTAATGAAAAACTGTTTTTT. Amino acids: CSTRQLPNEKLFF.

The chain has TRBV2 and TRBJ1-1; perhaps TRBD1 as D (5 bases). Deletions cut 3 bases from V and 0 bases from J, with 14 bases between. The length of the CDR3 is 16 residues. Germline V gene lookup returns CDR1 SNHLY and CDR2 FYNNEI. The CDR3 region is CASSEGGYSMNTEAFF. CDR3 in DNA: TGTGCCAGCAGTGAGGGGGGGTACTCCATGAACACTGAAGCTTTCTTT.